The rows below give T cell receptor beta chains drawn from one sample of a study of T cells in Graves' hyperthyroidism and ophthalmopathy. TCRdb reanalysed the multiplex PCR reads using MiXCR and keeps one entry per CDR3 protein. The table lists 600,000 to 800,000 distinct CDR3 sequences, approximately 36% of them singletons. Sequences were obtained from blood. These receptor sequences come from a woman between 40 and 50 years old with Graves' hyperthyroidism. The CDR3 runs from the conserved cysteine through the conserved F or W. The D gene is left open where the match is weak. Size is stated for part of the rows, as once, few or many counts, or as a class when the clone is expanded.

>-|-|TRBV10-3|TRBJ1-1
TGTGCCATCAGTGTCGAGGGTGGCACTGAAGCTTTCTTT
CAISVEGGTEAFF
>TRBD1|-|TRBV7-9|TRBJ1-2
TGTGCCAGCAGCTTGGAGGGACAGGGGGCCAGATACTATGGCTACACCTTC
CASSLEGQGARYYGYTF
>-|-|TRBV5-1|TRBJ1-5
TGCGCCAGCAGCCCGATGGACCGGGACCGCATCGATAGCAATCAGCCCCAGCATTTT
CASSPMDRDRIDSNQPQHF
>-|-|TRBV7-2|TRBJ2-2
TGTGCCAGCAGCCCCTCTCCTTGGAAGGGCGTTGGTTGGAACACCGGGGAGCTGTTTTTT
CASSPSPWKGVGWNTGELFF
>-|many|TRBV2|TRBJ2-5
TGTGCCAGCAAAGCGAGGCTAAACCAAGAGACCCAGTACTTC
CASKARLNQETQYF
>-|-|TRBV9|TRBJ1-1
TGTGCCAGCAGCCAAGACGGCCGGGCGGGCACTGAAGCTTTCTTT
CASSQDGRAGTEAFF
>-|-|TRBV6-5|TRBJ2-5
TGTGCCAGCAGCCAACAGGCTTCCCAAGAGACCCAGTACTTC
CASSQQASQETQYF
>TRBD1|few|TRBV11-2|TRBJ2-5
TGTGCCAGCAGCTTAGGAGAAGGCAGGGGGCCCCTTCGGACCCAGTACTTC
CASSLGEGRGPLRTQYF
>TRBD1|-|TRBV2|TRBJ2-7
TGTGCCAGCGTCCGGGACAGGAACTACGAGCAGTACTTC
CASVRDRNYEQYF
>-|-|TRBV6-5|TRBJ2-7
TGTGCCAGCGAACAAGCGGGCGAGCAGTACTTC
CASEQAGEQYF
>TRBD2|-|TRBV12-5|TRBJ2-7
TGTGCTAGTGGTTTGCCGCGTTTCTTTCTCGCGGGGGGGACAGCCTACGAGCAGTACTTC
CASGLPRFFLAGGTAYEQYF
>-|-|TRBV6-6|TRBJ2-7
TGTGCCAGCAGTTACTCGAGGTCCGACGAGCAGTACTTC
CASSYSRSDEQYF
>-|many|TRBV5-6|TRBJ1-2
TGTGCCAGCAGCGCCGGGACGCATAACTATGGCTACACCTTC
CASSAGTHNYGYTF
>TRBD1|-|TRBV20-1|TRBJ1-2
TGCAGTGCTAGAGAGTGGGACAGGGGCTTTGGCTACACCTTC
CSAREWDRGFGYTF
>TRBD2|few|TRBV29-1|TRBJ2-3
TGCAGCGTTGGACTAGCGGGGAATCACCCAGATACGCAGTATTTT
CSVGLAGNHPDTQYF
>TRBD1|-|TRBV5-1|TRBJ2-2
TGCGCCAGCACCGCTACGACAGGGTTCACCGGGGAGCTGTTTTTT
CASTATTGFTGELFF
>-|many|TRBV12-3/TRBV12-4|TRBJ1-1
TGTGCCAGCACCTGGTCGGGACGTGAAGCTTTCTTT
CASTWSGREAFF
>-|-|TRBV5-1|TRBJ1-1
TGCGCCAGCAGCGCAACATACACTGAAGCTTTCTTT
CASSATYTEAFF
>-|many|TRBV19|TRBJ1-5
TGTGCCAGTAGTAGTCCGGGAAATAGCAATCAGCCCCAGCATTTT
CASSSPGNSNQPQHF
>-|-|TRBV20-1|TRBJ1-1
TGCAGTGCTAGAGATCAGGGCTCTTACACTGAAGCTTTCTTT
CSARDQGSYTEAFF
>-|-|TRBV11-2|TRBJ2-2
TGTGCCAGCAGCTTTGGTTGGGCGGGATGGGGCACCGGGGAGCTGTTTTTT
CASSFGWAGWGTGELFF
>-|-|TRBV10-3|TRBJ1-2
TGTGTCTCCCAATCGGGGGGAGGTGACTATGGCTACACCTTC
CVSQSGGGDYGYTF
>-|-|TRBV6-5|TRBJ1-1
TGTGCCAGCAGTCACGACGGGGGCACAGGCACTGAAGCTTTCTTT
CASSHDGGTGTEAFF
>-|many|TRBV7-7|TRBJ1-1
TGTGCTAGCAGCCCCGTCCTGCTAGATCTGAACACTGAAGCTTTCTTT
CASSPVLLDLNTEAFF
>TRBD2|many|TRBV9|TRBJ2-5
TGTGCCAGCAGCGTAGGGAGCGGGACCGGAGAGACCCAGTACTTC
CASSVGSGTGETQYF
>-|-|TRBV7-6|TRBJ2-5
TGTGCCAGCAGCTTAGATCCCCGGAACTTC
CASSLDPRNF
>-|many|TRBV12-3/TRBV12-4|TRBJ1-5
TGTGCCAGCAGGAGCCAGGGATCTCAGCCCCAGCATTTT
CASRSQGSQPQHF
>-|-|TRBV6-6|TRBJ1-1
TGTGCCAGCAGTAGACCCTTTGTTAACACTGAAGCTTTCTTT
CASSRPFVNTEAFF
>-|many|TRBV4-3|TRBJ1-2
TGCGCCAGCAGCCCGACAGCCCCTTCTAACTATGGCTACACCTTC
CASSPTAPSNYGYTF
>-|-|TRBV10-3|TRBJ1-5
TGTGCCATCAGAACTTGGGAGCATAGCAATCAGCCCCAGCATTTT
CAIRTWEHSNQPQHF
>TRBD1|-|TRBV9|TRBJ2-7
TGTGCCAGCAGCTCGGGACAGGGGGTTAATCTTCCTCTCTACGAGCAGTACTTC
CASSSGQGVNLPLYEQYF
>-|-|TRBV5-5|TRBJ1-1
TGTGCCAGCAGGGCGAGGACGGTACACACTGAAGCTTTCTTT
CASRARTVHTEAFF
>-|-|TRBV5-1|TRBJ2-7
TGCGCCAGCAGCTTGGAAAAAGGGCAGGGGGGATTCGTGGCCACCCACGAGCAGTACTTC
CASSLEKGQGGFVATHEQYF
>-|few|TRBV24-1|TRBJ2-5
TGTGCCACCAGTGCGGCTAGACTAGAGACCCAGTACTTC
CATSAARLETQYF
>-|-|TRBV7-9|TRBJ2-5
TGTGCCAGCAGCTTATTTTGGGGGCGGGAGACCCAGTACTTC
CASSLFWGRETQYF
>TRBD1|-|TRBV2|TRBJ1-5
TGTGCCAGCCAAAGCGACAGGGATCAGCCCCAGCATTTT
CASQSDRDQPQHF
>-|-|TRBV10-3|TRBJ2-5
TGTGCCAGCAGTGAATGGGACGACCAAGAGACCCAGTACTTC
CASSEWDDQETQYF
>-|many|TRBV19|TRBJ2-6
TGTGCCGTCGCAGATGACTCTGGGGCCAACGTCCTGACTTTC
CAVADDSGANVLTF
>TRBD1|many|TRBV12-3/TRBV12-4|TRBJ1-5
TGTGCCAGCAGACCGGGACAGGGAGGTCAGCCCCAGCATTTT
CASRPGQGGQPQHF